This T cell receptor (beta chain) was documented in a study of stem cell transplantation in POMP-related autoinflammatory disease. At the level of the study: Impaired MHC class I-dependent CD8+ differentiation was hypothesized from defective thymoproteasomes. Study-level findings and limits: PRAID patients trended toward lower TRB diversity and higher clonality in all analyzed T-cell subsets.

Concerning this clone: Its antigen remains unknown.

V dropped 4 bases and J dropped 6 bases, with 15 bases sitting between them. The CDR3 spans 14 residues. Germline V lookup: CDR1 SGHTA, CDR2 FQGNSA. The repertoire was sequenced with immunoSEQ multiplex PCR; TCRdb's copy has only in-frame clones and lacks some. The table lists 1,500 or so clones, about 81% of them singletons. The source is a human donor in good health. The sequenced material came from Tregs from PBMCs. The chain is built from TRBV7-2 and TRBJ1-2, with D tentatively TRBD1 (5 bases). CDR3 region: CASSSGGDQDGYTF. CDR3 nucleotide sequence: TGTGCCAGCAGCTCGGGCGGGGACCAGGATGGCTACACCTTC.